These 18 T cell receptor beta chains were sequenced from one sample in a study of PD-1 blockade in classical Hodgkin lymphoma. Repertoires were generated with immunoSEQ multiplex PCR, while TCRdb's copy carries only in-frame clones and drops some. The sample includes under 20,000 clones, around three quarters of them seen just once. Time point here: cycle 4 day 1 (C4D1), after 6 weeks of nivolumab. No patient escaped relapse after autologous stem cell transplantation, and brentuximab vedotin exposure varied. The specimen comprised peripheral blood mononuclear cells (PBMCs), sampled before the fourth cycle of nivolumab. Receptors were obtained from a human donor with classical Hodgkin lymphoma.

This clone was observed a handful of times. J is TRBJ1-5 and V is TRBV5-4; 7 bases are shared with TRBD1. The CDR3 spans 12 residues. The germline V gene has CDR1 SGHNT and CDR2 YYREEE (reference sequence). Trimming took 0 bases from V and 10 from J; bases not matched to a gene: 1. This chain's CDR3 is CASSLGQGPQHF. The CDR3 DNA follows: TGTGCCAGCAGCTTGGGACAGGGCCCCCAGCATTTT.

This clone was detected only a few times. Other DNA variants within this sample encode the same CDR3. The chain links TRBV7-2 to TRBJ1-5; possible D gene TRBD1, 5 bases. V was clipped by 2 bases and J by 5 bases, with 7 bases between them. This CDR3 has 13 amino acids. Germline V gene sequence: CDR1 SGHTA, CDR2 FQGNSA. The CDR3 is CASSLRGDQPQHF. DNA for the CDR3: TGTGCCAGCAGCTTACGGGGGGATCAGCCCCAGCATTTT.

The rearrangement links TRBV5-4 to TRBJ2-3; the D is unclear. The CDR3 spans 14 residues. Germline-derived CDR1 and CDR2 are SGHNT and YYREEE (reference sequence). The ends were cut back, 4 bases at V and 8 bases at J, with 17 bases in the middle. CDR3 sequence reads: CASSNSGVQGTQYF. CDR3 sequence (DNA): TGTGCCAGCAGCAACAGTGGAGTCCAAGGTACGCAGTATTTT.

The chain joins TRBV5-1 to TRBJ2-5; D not resolved. The CDR3 runs to 12 residues. V was clipped by 0 bases and J by 2 bases, with 2 bases between them. Germline V gives CDR1 SGHRS, CDR2 YFSETQ. CDR3 nucleotide sequence: TGCGCCAGCAGCTTGGGACAAGAGACCCAGTACTTC. As protein: CASSLGQETQYF.

The CDR3 protein is CASSYRGRYYEQYF. The CDR3 bases are TGTGCCAGCAGTTATAGGGGTCGCTACTACGAGCAGTACTTC. The genes are TRBV6-5 and TRBJ2-7; the D gene is possibly TRBD1 (5 bases). Germline V gene data show CDR1 as MNHEY and CDR2 as SVGAGI. This CDR3 has 14 amino acids. Trimming removed 3 bases from V and 3 bases from J, with 12 bases in between.

The CDR3 protein is CASSQDRDRGTGELFF. As DNA, the CDR3 is TGTGCCAGCAGCCAAGACCGGGACAGGGGCACCGGGGAGCTGTTTTTT. The chain links TRBV14 to TRBJ2-2, with TRBD1 matching 10 bases. Germline trimming cut 0 bases from V and 4 bases from J; bases unmatched to any gene: 2. The CDR3 has 16 amino acids. The germline V gene has CDR1 SGHDN and CDR2 FVKESK.

This clone was detected only once. The chain joins TRBV9 to TRBJ1-1, with no clear D. The CDR3 length is 16 residues. Germline loops: CDR1 SGDLS, CDR2 YYNGEE. V gave up 2 bases and J gave up 4 bases, with 18 bases separating them. As DNA, the CDR3 is TGTGCCAGCAGCGTGGCTTCTTTACTACCGGGCACTGAAGCTTTCTTT. It yields the protein CASSVASLLPGTEAFF.

This chain uses TRBV11-2 with TRBJ2-5; 9 nucleotides line up with TRBD1. The CDR3 totals 19 residues. J gave up 2 bases and V 5 bases, and 18 bases lay outside the gene matches. The germline V gene has CDR1 SGHAT and CDR2 FQNNGV. The CDR3 loop is CASSMSRDREGLPQETQYF. CDR3 in DNA: TGTGCCAGCAGCATGTCCCGGGACAGGGAGGGGCTCCCACAAGAGACCCAGTACTTC.

This chain connects TRBV30 to TRBJ1-3; D is unclear. The germline CDR1 and CDR2 sequences are GTSNPN and SVGIG (reference sequence). The CDR3 has 12 amino acids. V lost 5 bases and J lost 4, with 9 bases in between. In DNA form, the CDR3 reads TGTGCCTGGCCCGGCCCGGGAAACACCATATATTTT. It encodes CAWPGPGNTIYF.

The CDR3 nucleotides read TGCGCCAGCAGCCAAAGGTCACCTTCCTATGGCTACACCTTC. Amino acids: CASSQRSPSYGYTF. The rearrangement links TRBV4-3 to TRBJ1-2; D is undetermined. The CDR3 contains 14 residues. Trimming removed 2 bases from V and 4 bases from J, with 11 bases in between. Germline CDR1 is LGHNA and CDR2 is YSLEER.

On this clone: Other DNA sequences in the sample encode the same CDR3. This chain links TRBV7-2 with TRBJ2-7; D is uncertain. There are 12 residues in the CDR3. The V gene lost 1 base and the J gene lost 4 bases, with 5 bases spanning the gap. Germline-derived CDR1 and CDR2 are SGHTA and FQGNSA. The DNA for the CDR3 is TGTGCCAGCAGCTTAGGCAGTTACGAGCAGTACTTC. It specifies CASSLGSYEQYF.

The V and J genes are TRBV5-6 and TRBJ2-1, with TRBD2 matching over 8 bases. The CDR3 is made up of 16 amino acids. V lost 1 base, J lost 0 bases, and 3 bases stayed unmatched. The germline V gene has CDR1 SGHDT and CDR2 YYEEEE. CDR3: CASSLTGRASYNEQFF. The CDR3 DNA reads as TGTGCCAGCAGCTTGACCGGGAGGGCCTCCTACAATGAGCAGTTCTTC.

On this clone: The sample holds other DNA sequences that translate to the same CDR3. The rearrangement joins TRBV6-6 to TRBJ2-2; TRBD1 agrees at 8 bases. CDR1 and CDR2 from the germline V gene are MNHNY and SVGAGI (reference sequence). Trimming took 2 bases from V and 5 from J; bases not matched to a gene: 4. The CDR3 consists of 15 residues. Written as DNA, the CDR3 is TGTGCCAGCAGTTACGGACAGGGAGGAACCGGGGAGCTGTTTTTT. This encodes CASSYGQGGTGELFF.

J is TRBJ2-2 and V is TRBV6-6; the match to TRBD1 covers 8 bases. Germline CDR1 MNHNY, CDR2 SVGAGI (reference sequence). Germline trimming cut 6 bases from V and 7 bases from J; bases unmatched to any gene: 7. CDR3 size: 14 residues. As DNA, the CDR3 is TGTGCCAGCAGGCCCCAGGGGGCGCTCGGGGAGCTGTTTTTT. Residues: CASRPQGALGELFF.

The chain uses TRBV6-4 and TRBJ2-5; D may be TRBD1 (6 bases). Between the trimmed V and J ends, which lost 10 bases and 3 bases, there was a span of 15 bases. Per the germline V gene, CDR1 is MRHNA and CDR2 is SNTAGT. The CDR3 covers 13 residues. The CDR3 spells CAIEQGREETQYF. The CDR3 region has the DNA TGTGCCATCGAACAGGGACGAGAAGAGACCCAGTACTTC.

The chain has TRBV19 and TRBJ1-5; D is ambiguous. Trimming stripped 2 bases from V and 2 bases from J, with 10 bases between. This CDR3 is built from 15 residues. Germline V gives CDR1 LNHDA, CDR2 SQIVND (reference sequence). The CDR3 DNA reads TGTGCCAGTAGTATACGGGATGTGGGCAATCAGCCCCAGCATTTT. Translated: CASSIRDVGNQPQHF.

The CDR3 DNA follows: TGCAGCGTTGTGGGGGAGGGAGAGCAGTACTTC. Amino acid sequence: CSVVGEGEQYF. The genes are TRBV29-1 and TRBJ2-7; 7 bases line up with TRBD2. This CDR3 comprises 11 residues. Germline assignment: CDR1 SQVTM and CDR2 ANQGSEA. V lost 4 bases, J lost 7 bases, and 4 bases stayed unmatched.

This rearrangement joins TRBV30 to TRBJ1-2; 8 nucleotides align to TRBD1. Per the germline V gene, CDR1 is GTSNPN and CDR2 is SVGIG (reference sequence). The V and J ends lost 0 bases and 8 bases, in that order; junction bases with no gene match: 5. The CDR3 is 13 amino acids. Here the CDR3 reads CAWSVGPGGGYTF. The CDR3 DNA sequence: TGTGCCTGGAGTGTAGGGCCAGGGGGCGGCTACACCTTC.